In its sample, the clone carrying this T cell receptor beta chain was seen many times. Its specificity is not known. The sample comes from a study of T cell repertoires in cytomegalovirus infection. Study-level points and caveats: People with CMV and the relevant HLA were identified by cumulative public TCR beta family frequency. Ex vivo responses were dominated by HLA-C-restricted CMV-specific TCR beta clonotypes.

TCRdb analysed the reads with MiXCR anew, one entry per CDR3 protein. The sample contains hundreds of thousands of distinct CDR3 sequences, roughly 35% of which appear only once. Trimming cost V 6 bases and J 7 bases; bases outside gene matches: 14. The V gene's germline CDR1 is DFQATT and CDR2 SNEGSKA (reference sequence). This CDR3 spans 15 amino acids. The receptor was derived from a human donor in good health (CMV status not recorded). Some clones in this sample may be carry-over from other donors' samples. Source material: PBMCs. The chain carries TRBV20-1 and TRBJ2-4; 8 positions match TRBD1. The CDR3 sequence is CSANKPQGAPNIQYF. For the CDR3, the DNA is TGCAGTGCGAACAAGCCTCAGGGGGCACCTAACATTCAGTACTTC.